The 20 T cell receptor beta chains below all came from one sample that was sequenced in a study of blood T cell repertoires in COVID-19. The repertoire was sequenced with immunoSEQ multiplex PCR; TCRdb's copy has only in-frame clones and lacks some. The sample has tens of thousands of clones, roughly 80% seen once. The sample comprised peripheral blood. The receptor set was obtained from a man in his fifties with acute or convalescent COVID-19.

The chain recombines TRBV29-1 with TRBJ1-3; D not certain. Germline V lookup: CDR1 SQVTM, CDR2 ANQGSEA. V was shortened by 0 bases and J by 4 bases, with 7 bases between the two germline ends. The CDR3 totals 13 residues. The CDR3: CSVEDPGGNTIYF. In nucleotides, the CDR3 is TGCAGCGTTGAAGATCCGGGGGGAAACACCATATATTTT.

This clone was picked up one time. The chain recombines TRBV9 with TRBJ2-7, with TRBD2 matching over 9 bases. This CDR3 comprises 13 residues. V dropped 0 bases and J dropped 7; count of bases not matched to a gene: 2. CDR1 SGDLS and CDR2 YYNGEE come from the germline V gene. DNA for the CDR3: TGTGCCAGCAGCGTAGTACTAGCGGGTGAGCAGTACTTC. Amino acids: CASSVVLAGEQYF.

Relative to its sample, this clone is medium-sized. The chain recombines TRBV7-7 with TRBJ2-5; TRBD2 agrees at 10 bases. V lost 0 bases to trimming and J lost 1 base; unmatched junction nucleotides: 17. The germline gives CDR1 SSHAT, CDR2 FNYEAQ (reference sequence). The CDR3 is 21 amino acids. The CDR3 spells CASSLARYSGGTTRPQETQYF. CDR3 sequence (DNA): TGTGCCAGCAGCTTAGCGAGGTATAGCGGGGGGACTACCCGCCCCCAAGAGACCCAGTACTTC.

The CDR3 spells CASSRIQGTNTGELFF. CDR3 bases: TGCGCCAGCAGCCGAATACAGGGTACGAACACCGGGGAGCTGTTTTTT. The chain is built from TRBV5-1 and TRBJ2-2; weak D call: TRBD1 (6 bases). Trimming stripped 4 bases from V and 0 bases from J, with 13 bases between. The CDR3 covers 16 residues. Germline V CDR1 and CDR2: SGHRS, YFSETQ.

This chain joins TRBV6-5 and TRBJ2-1; D is unclear. The CDR3 is made up of 13 amino acids. The germline gives CDR1 MNHEY, CDR2 SVGAGI. Trimming removed 0 bases at V and 6 bases at J, with 6 bases between. The CDR3 DNA reads TGTGCCAGCAGTTACTCGGTTAGCAATGAGCAGTTCTTC. It is translated as CASSYSVSNEQFF.

The chain is built from TRBV30 and TRBJ1-2, with D possibly matching TRBD1 (5 bases). In germline, CDR1 is GTSNPN, CDR2 SVGIG (reference sequence). CDR3 length: 14 amino acids. V was cut by 3 bases and J by 5 bases, with 16 bases left in between. This CDR3 reads CAWSTPGGPYGYTF. DNA of the CDR3: TGTGCCTGGAGCACTCCGGGGGGTCCTTATGGCTACACCTTC. Based on the CDR3 plus reference TRBV30 and TRBJ1-2, the full variable domain is SQTIHQWPATLVQPVGSPLSLECTVEGTSNPNLYWYRQAAGRGLQLLFYSVGIGQISSEVPQNLSASRPQDRQFILSSKKLLLSDSGFYLCAWSTPGGPYGYTFGSGTRLTVV.

The rearrangement joins TRBV12-3 or TRBV12-4 to TRBJ1-2; D is perhaps TRBD1 (5 bases). The V gene lost 7 bases and the J gene lost 7 bases, with 10 bases spanning the gap. CDR3 length equals 11 residues. CDR3 amino acids: CASTSGFGYTF. The CDR3 nucleotides are TGTGCCAGCACCTCAGGGTTTGGCTACACCTTC.

This chain links TRBV28 with TRBJ2-5; no firm D call. The CDR3 loop spans 13 amino acids. Germline values: CDR1 MDHEN, CDR2 SYDVKM. The germline V and J ends were trimmed by 2 bases and 0 bases, with 4 bases remaining between them. The CDR3 DNA reads as TGTGCCAGCAGTTTAGAGTACCAAGAGACCCAGTACTTC. This sequence encodes CASSLEYQETQYF.

This chain links TRBV11-2 with TRBJ1-5; D not resolved. The V end was cut by 0 bases, the J end by 7 bases, with 13 bases between. The CDR3 consists of 15 residues. Germline V CDR1 and CDR2: SGHAT, FQNNGV. The CDR3 region is CASSLDHGPGQPQHF. CDR3 DNA: TGTGCCAGCAGCTTAGATCATGGCCCGGGGCAGCCCCAGCATTTT. Full variable domain (missing parts from reference TRBV11-2 and TRBJ1-5): EAGVAQSPRYKIIEKRQSVAFWCNPISGHATLYWYQQILGQGPKLLIQFQNNGVVDDSQLPKDRFSAERLKGVDSTLKIQPAKLEDSAVYLCASSLDHGPGQPQHFGDGTRLSIL.

The table lists this clone with a count of one. V usage is TRBV7-3 and J usage is TRBJ2-3; 8 positions match TRBD1. This CDR3 is 17 amino acids long. The V segment lost 4 bases and the J segment 0 bases; nucleotides outside the gene matches: 9. Germline CDR1 SGHTA, CDR2 FQGTGA. The CDR3 reads CASSSRGRQGSTDTQYF. The CDR3 coding sequence is TGTGCCAGCAGCTCTAGGGGGAGACAGGGGAGCACAGATACGCAGTATTTT.

The chain is built from TRBV7-3 and TRBJ2-5; 9 positions match TRBD2. Germline-derived CDR1 and CDR2 are SGHTA and FQGTGA. The CDR3 covers 18 residues. The J segment lost 9 bases and the V segment lost 5 bases, leaving 22 bases of the junction unmatched. CDR3 bases: TGTGCCAGCAGCCCCCCGGGACTAGCTACGACCGCCGGGCTTTCCCAGTACTTC. This codes for CASSPPGLATTAGLSQYF.

This clone was observed a handful of times. The chain links TRBV2 to TRBJ1-5; TRBD1 agrees at 8 bases. The junction had 6 bases not matched to a gene; V was cut back by 7 bases and J by 1 base. CDR1 is SNHLY, CDR2 FYNNEI, per germline. The CDR3 is made up of 15 amino acids. CDR3 bases: TGTGCCAGCAATCTCAGGGGGCTGAGCAATCAGCCCCAGCATTTT. Translating gives CASNLRGLSNQPQHF.

J is TRBJ1-6 and V is TRBV25-1, with TRBD1 as a possible D gene (5 bases). This CDR3 is 12 amino acids long. Per the germline V gene, CDR1 is MGHDK and CDR2 is SYGVNS. The V gene lost 8 bases and the J gene lost 10 bases, with 12 bases spanning the gap. The CDR3 DNA reads as TGTGCCAGCCGGCAGGGTAAATCACCCCTCCACTTT. Residues: CASRQGKSPLHF.

V gene TRBV9 combines with J gene TRBJ2-1, with D possibly TRBD2 on 5 matching bases. CDR3 length equals 14 residues. Looked up from germline, CDR1 is SGDLS and CDR2 is YYNGEE. Trimming removed 4 bases at V and 6 bases at J, with 14 bases between. CDR3 in DNA: TGTGCCAGCAGCACAGACGAGGGAACCAATGAGCAGTTCTTC. This translates into CASSTDEGTNEQFF.

The chain has TRBV29-1 and TRBJ2-4; TRBD1 matches at 7 bases. CDR1 SQVTM and CDR2 ANQGSEA come from the germline V gene. CDR3 length: 13 amino acids. Losses at the gene ends were 0 bases for V and 9 bases for J; bases not matched to a gene: 5. The chain's CDR3 is CSVEEEAGGIQYF. DNA for the CDR3: TGCAGCGTTGAAGAGGAGGCAGGGGGCATTCAGTACTTC.

The V call is TRBV3-1 (or the pseudogene TRBV3-2), the J call TRBJ1-1; 8 bases align to TRBD1. V lost 4 bases, J lost 2 bases, and 6 bases stayed unmatched. Germline CDR1 reads LGHDT; CDR2 reads YNNKEL (reference sequence). The CDR3 sequence is 15 residues long. The DNA of the CDR3 is TGTGCCAGCAGCCCCGGACAGGGCCGAAACACTGAAGCTTTCTTT. Protein sequence: CASSPGQGRNTEAFF.

The CDR3 here is CASSLARGLAGLGGETQYF. The CDR3 region has the DNA TGTGCCAGCAGCTTAGCGCGTGGACTAGCGGGACTAGGGGGGGAGACCCAGTACTTC. J is TRBJ2-5 and V is TRBV7-6; 12 bases fit TRBD2. The CDR3 has 19 amino acids. Germline loops: CDR1 SGHVS, CDR2 FNYEAQ. J was trimmed by 5 bases and V by 0 bases; bases with no gene match: 13.

The V call is TRBV14, the J call TRBJ2-3; perhaps TRBD1 as D (5 bases). V was clipped by 4 bases and J by 3 bases, with 17 bases between them. The germline V gene has CDR1 SGHDN and CDR2 FVKESK. This CDR3 is built from 16 residues. CDR3 residues: CASSPTDSKWTDTQYF. The CDR3 bases are TGTGCCAGCAGCCCGACAGACAGCAAGTGGACAGATACGCAGTATTTT.

The rearrangement uses TRBV6-5 and TRBJ1-2, with unresolved D. Germline-derived CDR1 and CDR2 are MNHEY and SVGAGI. The CDR3 covers 14 residues. With 7 bases removed from V and 4 bases from J, the gap between germline ends came to 16 bases. The CDR3 is CASTDGGEGYGYTF. The CDR3 DNA reads TGTGCCAGCACGGATGGCGGGGAAGGCTATGGCTACACCTTC.

V usage is TRBV27 and J usage is TRBJ2-1; possibly TRBD2 for D (6 bases). Germline values: CDR1 MNHEY, CDR2 SMNVEV (reference sequence). Trimming pared 3 bases from V and 6 bases from J, leaving 12 bases between. The CDR3 has 14 residues. The CDR3 bases are TGTGCCAGCAGTTTTGGGGGGTTGCTCAATGAGCAGTTCTTC. Translating it yields CASSFGGLLNEQFF.